The entry that follows covers one T cell receptor beta chain sequence. Its cognate antigen is unknown. This sample is drawn from a study of shared clonotypes between healthy human individuals. Study-wide findings and caveats: Clonotype sharing among the donors was expected to vary with sequencing depth.

Genomic DNA for unsorted samples was obtained from around 97 million PBMCs. The protocol was immunoSEQ multiplex PCR, while the TCRdb copy is restricted to in-frame clones and leaves out a portion. This table has 450,000 to 500,000 clones, 75% to 85% appearing once. J was trimmed by 1 base and V by 5 bases; bases with no gene match: 2. This CDR3 spans 13 amino acids. The germline V gene encodes CDR1 LNHDA and CDR2 SQIVND (reference sequence). The sequence was collected from a middle-aged woman in good health. Some clones in this sample may be carry-over from other donors' samples. The chain joins TRBV19 to TRBJ2-7, with 7 bases identical to TRBD1. Sequenced input: PBMCs. CDR3 bases: TGTGCCAGTAGTGCGACAGGGTCCTACGAGCAGTACTTC. Protein sequence: CASSATGSYEQYF. The full variable domain, rest sourced from reference TRBV19 and TRBJ2-7, is DGGITQSPKYLFRKEGQNVTLSCEQNLNHDAMYWYRQDPGQGLRLIYYSQIVNDFQKGDIAEGYSVSREKKESFPLTVTSAQKNPTAFYLCASSATGSYEQYFGPGTRLTVT.